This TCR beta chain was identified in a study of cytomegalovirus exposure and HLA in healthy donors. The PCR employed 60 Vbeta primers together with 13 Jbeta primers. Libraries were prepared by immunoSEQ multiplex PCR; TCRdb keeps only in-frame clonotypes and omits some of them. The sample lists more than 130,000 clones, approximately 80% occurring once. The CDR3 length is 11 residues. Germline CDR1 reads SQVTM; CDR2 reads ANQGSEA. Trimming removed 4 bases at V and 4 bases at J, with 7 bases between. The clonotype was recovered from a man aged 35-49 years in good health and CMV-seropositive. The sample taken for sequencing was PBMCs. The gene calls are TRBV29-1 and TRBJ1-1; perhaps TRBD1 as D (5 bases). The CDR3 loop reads CSVVGGTEAFF. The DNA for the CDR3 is TGCAGCGTTGTGGGGGGCACTGAAGCTTTCTTT. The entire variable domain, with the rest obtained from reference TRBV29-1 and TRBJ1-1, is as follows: SAVISQKPSRDICQRGTSLTIQCQVDSQVTMMFWYRQQPGQSLTLIATANQGSEATYESGFVIDKFPISRPNLTFSTLTVSNMSPEDSSIYLCSVVGGTEAFFGQGTRLTVV.